Following are 18 T cell receptor beta chains from one sample sequenced in a study of T cell clones after liver transplantation. Repertoires were generated with immunoSEQ multiplex PCR, while TCRdb's copy carries only in-frame clones and drops some. The sample has fewer than 110,000 clones; about 80% are singletons. The specimen comprised CD4+ T cells from blood, sampled approximately 4 years after liver transplant. These receptors originate from a human patient who received a liver transplant. Some of the T cells might come from the graft donor.

The chain is built from TRBV4-2 and TRBJ1-5, with a weak D call TRBD1 (5 bases). This CDR3 has 15 residues. Trimming removed 4 bases at V and 4 bases at J, with 14 bases between. Germline-derived CDR1 and CDR2 are LGHNA and YNFKEQ. CDR3 nucleotides: TGTGCCAGCAGCCCAGATCGGGGGGAGAATCAGCCCCAGCATTTT. This gives the protein CASSPDRGENQPQHF.

The chain is built from TRBV6-6 and TRBJ2-3; TRBD2 agrees at 8 bases. The CDR3 extends over 16 amino acids. Looked up from germline, CDR1 is MNHNY and CDR2 is SVGAGI (reference sequence). The V segment lost 6 bases and the J segment 4 bases; nucleotides outside the gene matches: 12. CDR3 protein: CASRSSTGGQADTQYF. The CDR3 bases are TGTGCCAGCAGATCCTCTACGGGGGGGCAGGCAGATACGCAGTATTTT.

The rearrangement joins TRBV28 to TRBJ2-7; D not resolved. The CDR3 totals 12 residues. Germline CDR1 MDHEN, CDR2 SYDVKM. The V end lost 7 bases, the J end lost 1 base, and 8 bases lay between the germline ends. Written as DNA, the CDR3 is TGTGCCAGCAAGACCCAGTCCTACGAGCAGTACTTC. Its protein is CASKTQSYEQYF.

The chain combines TRBV29-1 with TRBJ1-2, with a weak D call TRBD1 (5 bases). CDR1 is SQVTM, CDR2 ANQGSEA, per germline. The CDR3 is made up of 12 amino acids. V lost 4 bases and J 4 bases, leaving 10 bases between the germline ends. This chain's CDR3 is CSVGPGTYGYTF. CDR3 bases: TGCAGCGTTGGGCCAGGGACCTATGGCTACACCTTC. Complete variable domain (other parts from reference TRBV29-1 and TRBJ1-2): SAVISQKPSRDICQRGTSLTIQCQVDSQVTMMFWYRQQPGQSLTLIATANQGSEATYESGFVIDKFPISRPNLTFSTLTVSNMSPEDSSIYLCSVGPGTYGYTFGSGTRLTVV.

The chain uses TRBV7-5 and TRBJ2-3; the table gives TRBD2 as D, unverified against the DNA. TRBV7-5 is labeled a pseudogene. CDR3 size: 16 residues. CDR3 sequence (DNA): TGTGTCAGAAGCTTTTTAGCGGGGGGTATCACAGATACGCAGTATTTT. It translates to CVRSFLAGGITDTQYF.

The chain links TRBV27 to TRBJ2-3; TRBD2 matches 13 bases. Germline V lookup: CDR1 MNHEY, CDR2 SMNVEV (reference sequence). V gave up 8 bases and J gave up 3 bases; unmatched junction bases: 8. This CDR3 has 16 amino acids. The CDR3, as DNA: TGTGCCAGCGCCCAACTAGCGGGAGGGGGGACAGATACGCAGTATTTT. Its protein product is CASAQLAGGGTDTQYF.

The chain links TRBV4-1 to TRBJ1-4, with TRBD1 identical over 11 bases. With 1 base clipped from V and 8 bases from J, the junction kept 6 bases outside the gene matches. Germline CDR1 MGHRA, CDR2 YSYEKL. The CDR3 is 16 amino acids. The chain's CDR3 is CASSQVGTGGDEKLFF. The CDR3 DNA sequence: TGCGCCAGCAGCCAAGTGGGGACAGGGGGGGACGAAAAACTGTTTTTT.

DNA for the CDR3: TGTGCCAGCAGCGTGGGGAGGGGCAGGGACTATGGCTACACCTTC. It yields the protein CASSVGRGRDYGYTF. The chain has TRBV9 and TRBJ1-2; D may be TRBD1 (5 bases). Trimming cost V 2 bases and J 3 bases, with 14 bases left between them. Germline V gene sequence: CDR1 SGDLS, CDR2 YYNGEE. The CDR3 loop spans 15 amino acids.

Worth noting for this clone: The same CDR3 also results from other DNA sequences found in this sample. The chain combines TRBV11-2 with TRBJ1-1; D is perhaps TRBD1 (6 bases). Trimming pared 6 bases from V and 4 bases from J, leaving 21 bases between. The CDR3 sequence is 16 residues long. Germline CDR1 SGHAT, CDR2 FQNNGV. The CDR3 loop reads CASRSTWGVRGTEAFF. DNA for the CDR3: TGTGCCAGCAGATCGACATGGGGGGTCAGGGGCACTGAAGCTTTCTTT.

This clone occurred a few times. This specimen includes other DNA sequences encoding the same CDR3. The chain couples TRBV5-1 to TRBJ1-2; D is perhaps TRBD1 (5 bases). Trimming stripped 0 bases from V and 7 bases from J, with 10 bases between. Germline V lookup: CDR1 SGHRS, CDR2 YFSETQ. The CDR3 spans 13 residues. CDR3 bases: TGCGCCAGCAGCTTGGTGGGGGAGGGTGGCTACACCTTC. It specifies CASSLVGEGGYTF.

This clone appeared a few times. V and J are TRBV7-9 and TRBJ2-1, with TRBD2 matching over 7 bases. This CDR3 region has 14 residues. V shed 8 bases and J 2 bases; nucleotides not matched to a gene: 6. Looked up from germline, CDR1 is SEHNR and CDR2 is FQNEAQ (reference sequence). CDR3 residues: CASSLGTTYNEQFF. DNA of the CDR3: TGTGCCAGCTCCCTCGGGACTACCTACAATGAGCAGTTCTTC.

The V call is TRBV28, the J call TRBJ2-1; D unclear. Trimming removed 8 bases at V and 9 bases at J, with 20 bases between. CDR3 length equals 14 residues. CDR1 and CDR2 from the germline V gene are MDHEN and SYDVKM. DNA of the CDR3: TGTGCCAGCCTGGGTGGGTCGGGTCGTGCTGAGCAGTTCTTC. Translated: CASLGGSGRAEQFF.

This chain uses TRBV27 with TRBJ1-5, with D perhaps TRBD1 (5 bases). Trimming stripped 8 bases from V and 7 bases from J, with 15 bases between. Germline V lookup: CDR1 MNHEY, CDR2 SMNVEV (reference sequence). CDR3 length: 13 amino acids. The CDR3 nucleotides read TGTGCCAGCCGAGCCGGGGGGGGGCAGCCCCAGCATTTT. Translating gives CASRAGGGQPQHF.

The rearrangement uses TRBV18 and TRBJ2-5, with D unresolved. V dropped 3 bases and J dropped 5 bases, with 13 bases sitting between them. Germline V gene sequence: CDR1 KGHSH, CDR2 LQKENI. The CDR3 sequence is 14 residues long. CDR3 coding DNA: TGTGCCAGCTCACCTTCGGCTCCGGCGGAGACCCAGTACTTC. This encodes CASSPSAPAETQYF.

The J gene is TRBJ2-7, the V gene TRBV10-2; 9 positions agree with TRBD1. CDR3 length: 13 amino acids. The V gene end was trimmed by 7 bases and the J gene end by 7 bases; junction bases not matched to a gene: 8. Germline assignment: CDR1 WSHSY and CDR2 SAAADI. The CDR3 spells CASTDRQGGEQYF. The CDR3 coding sequence is TGCGCCAGCACCGACAGACAGGGGGGTGAGCAGTACTTC.

Remarks on this clone: The limits of the CDR3 on the DNA are not certain, so only TCRdb's listed CDR3 is given. The chain links TRBV10-3 to TRBJ1-6; the table calls TRBD1, which could not be checked here. Both ends counted, the CDR3 spans 16 residues. Germline CDR1 reads ENHRY; CDR2 reads SYGVKD. The CDR3 sequence: CAISESFGTGNPLIHF.

This clone was detected only a few times. The rearrangement links TRBV7-2 to TRBJ1-6; D not certain. V lost 5 bases and J 10 bases, leaving 9 bases between the germline ends. The CDR3 has 12 amino acids. The germline V gene has CDR1 SGHTA and CDR2 FQGNSA. The CDR3 loop is CASSTQGSPLHF. The CDR3 DNA is TGTGCCAGCAGCACCCAAGGGTCACCCCTCCACTTT. Supplemented by reference TRBV7-2 and TRBJ1-6, the full variable domain reads GAGVSQSPSNKVTEKGKDVELRCDPISGHTALYWYRQSLGQGLEFLIYFQGNSAPDKSGLPSDRFSAERTGGSVSTLTIQRTQQEDSAVYLCASSTQGSPLHFGNGTRLTVT.

The CDR3 here is CASSGRDRDVNEQFF. The CDR3 DNA reads TGTGCCAGTAGCGGCCGGGACAGGGACGTAAATGAGCAGTTCTTC. The V gene is TRBV19, the J gene TRBJ2-1, with 9 bases identical to TRBD1. The trim removed 6 bases at V and 7 bases at J, leaving 10 bases unmatched. Germline values: CDR1 LNHDA, CDR2 SQIVND (reference sequence). This CDR3 has 15 amino acids.